These 15 T cell receptor beta chains share one sample of origin, sequenced in a study of blood T cell repertoires in COVID-19. Assay: immunoSEQ multiplex PCR; the TCRdb copy retains only in-frame clones and omits some. The sample yields 170,000 or so clones, around 83% seen once. The sequenced sample consisted of peripheral blood. The source of these receptors is a man in his forties or fifties with active or convalescent COVID-19.

The rearrangement links TRBV2 to TRBJ2-1; 14 positions agree with TRBD2. The ends lost 0 bases at V and 9 bases at J; junction bases unmatched: 4. This CDR3 has 16 amino acids. Germline CDR1 SNHLY, CDR2 FYNNEI. The CDR3 DNA reads as TGTGCCAGCAGTGAAGCTGGGACTAGCGGGAGTGGTGAGCAGTTCTTC. This gives the protein CASSEAGTSGSGEQFF.

This clone was seen once. This chain uses TRBV27 with TRBJ2-3, with TRBD2 matching over 7 bases. The ends lost 5 bases at V and 4 bases at J; junction bases unmatched: 15. In germline, CDR1 is MNHEY, CDR2 SMNVEV (reference sequence). This CDR3 has 17 amino acids. CDR3 DNA sequence: TGTGCCAGCAGTCCTATCGGACTAGTTCAAGGATCAGATACGCAGTATTTT. As protein: CASSPIGLVQGSDTQYF.

J is TRBJ2-1 and V is TRBV6-5; TRBD2 matches 7 bases. V trimming: 7 bases; J trimming: 4 bases; junction bases outside the gene matches: 7. Looked up from germline, CDR1 is MNHEY and CDR2 is SVGAGI. CDR3 size: 14 residues. CDR3 DNA: TGTGCCAGCACTTCGACTAGCAGATACAATGAGCAGTTCTTC. This translates into CASTSTSRYNEQFF.

CDR3 residues: CASSPGTGWGEQFF. The CDR3 nucleotides are TGTGCCAGCAGCCCCGGGACAGGGTGGGGTGAGCAGTTCTTC. This sequence joins TRBV5-8 and TRBJ2-1, with TRBD1 matching 9 bases. The ends lost 4 bases at V and 9 bases at J; junction bases unmatched: 8. Germline V gene lookup returns CDR1 SGHTS and CDR2 YDEGEE. The CDR3 has 14 amino acids. The full variable domain, its missing parts supplied by reference TRBV5-8 and TRBJ2-1, is EAGVTQSPTHLIKTRGQQATLRCSPISGHTSVYWYQQALGLGLQFLLWYDEGEERNRGNFPPRFSGRQFPNYSSELNVNALELEDSALYLCASSPGTGWGEQFFGPGTRLTVL.

The chain carries TRBV6-1 and TRBJ2-3; D uncertain. This CDR3 comprises 11 residues. Per the germline V gene, CDR1 is MNHNS and CDR2 is SASEGT. Between the trimmed V and J ends, which lost 7 bases and 7 bases, there was a span of 9 bases. The CDR3 nucleotides read TGTGCCAGCAAGAAGCAACATACGCAGTATTTT. Its protein is CASKKQHTQYF.

Regarding this clone: At one end, the junction sequence differs from germline, possibly due to a read error. The rearrangement joins TRBV27 to TRBJ1-3; TRBD1 might be the D (6 bases). Germline values: CDR1 MNHEY, CDR2 SMNVEV (reference sequence). The CDR3 is 17 amino acids. The CDR3 DNA is TGTGCCAGCGGTTTGACACTACAGGGTGGGTCTGGAAACACCATATATTTT. Its protein product is CASGLTLQGGSGNTIYF.

The CDR3 DNA sequence: TGTGCCAGCAGCCAAAGGTCAGGTTTAACCGGGGAGCTGTTTTTT. Its translation is CASSQRSGLTGELFF. The chain uses TRBV3-1 (or the pseudogene TRBV3-2) and TRBJ2-2, with no clear D. This CDR3 comprises 15 residues. Trimming removed 2 bases from V and 5 bases from J, with 12 bases in between. Germline V gives CDR1 LGHDT, CDR2 YNNKEL (reference sequence).

The rearrangement uses TRBV5-1 and TRBJ1-4; no definite D call. The CDR3 is 15 residues long. Per germline, CDR1 SGHRS and CDR2 YFSETQ. The germline V and J ends were trimmed by 4 bases and 0 bases, with 10 bases remaining between them. CDR3 amino acids: CASSANGATNEKLFF. DNA of the CDR3: TGCGCCAGCAGCGCCAACGGTGCAACTAATGAAAAACTGTTTTTT.

In its sample, this clone was seen a few times. V usage is TRBV11-2 and J usage is TRBJ1-6; a weak D match, TRBD1 (6 bases). The V and J ends lost 5 bases and 7 bases respectively, with 27 bases between them. The CDR3 covers 19 residues. Germline V gene lookup returns CDR1 SGHAT and CDR2 FQNNGV. The CDR3 region is CASSAKPYGGLLVNSPLHF. The CDR3, as DNA: TGTGCCAGCAGCGCCAAACCCTATGGGGGCCTTCTCGTAAATTCACCCCTCCACTTT.

V usage is TRBV28 and J usage is TRBJ2-3; tentative D call: TRBD1 (5 bases). The CDR3 is 12 residues long. CDR1 is MDHEN, CDR2 SYDVKM, per germline. Trimming removed 10 bases at V and 7 bases at J, with 15 bases between. CDR3 sequence (DNA): TGTGCCATCACCTCAGGGATGCATACGCAGTATTTT. This translates into CAITSGMHTQYF.

The chain carries TRBV9 and TRBJ1-1; a possible D gene is TRBD1 (6 bases). Trimming removed 4 bases at V and 0 bases at J, with 7 bases between. CDR3 size: 13 residues. Germline V gene data show CDR1 as SGDLS and CDR2 as YYNGEE. Written as DNA, the CDR3 is TGTGCCAGCAGCAGGACAGTGAACACTGAAGCTTTCTTT. Its translation: CASSRTVNTEAFF.

The chain has TRBV5-8 and TRBJ2-7; D is perhaps TRBD2 (6 bases). Germline V gives CDR1 SGHTS, CDR2 YDEGEE. Trimming took 0 bases from V and 7 from J, leaving 20 bases between them. The CDR3 covers 16 residues. The CDR3 loop reads CASSLGAGRDPREQYF. The DNA of the CDR3 is TGTGCCAGCAGCTTGGGTGCAGGGCGGGACCCGAGGGAGCAGTACTTC.

V gene TRBV27 combines with J gene TRBJ2-7; TRBD1 matches 9 bases. The CDR3 has 14 amino acids. Germline V gene sequence: CDR1 MNHEY, CDR2 SMNVEV (reference sequence). Trimming at V came to 6 bases and at J to 4 bases, leaving 7 bases not matched to a gene. CDR3 nucleotides: TGTGCCAGCAGGTCGGGACAGGGTCCTTACGAGCAGTACTTC. Translation gives CASRSGQGPYEQYF.

The chain joins TRBV10-1 to TRBJ1-2; the D is unclear. CDR1 is WNHNN, CDR2 SYGVQD, per germline (reference sequence). This CDR3 spans 13 amino acids. V lost 11 bases, J lost 2 bases, and 15 bases lay in between. CDR3 in amino acids: CAGPIRENYGYTF. CDR3 DNA: TGCGCCGGCCCCATCCGGGAGAACTATGGCTACACCTTC.

The chain is built from TRBV18 and TRBJ2-2; a weak D match, TRBD1 (6 bases). With 9 bases removed from V and 5 bases from J, the gap between germline ends came to 19 bases. The CDR3 has 15 amino acids. CDR1 KGHSH and CDR2 LQKENI come from the germline V gene. This CDR3 is CASCVGTHSTGELFF. Written as DNA, the CDR3 is TGTGCCAGTTGCGTTGGGACACACTCGACCGGGGAGCTGTTTTTT.